The next 17 T cell receptor beta chains were all read from a single sample in a study of beta chain features in type 1 diabetes (dated by TCRdb to 2017 to 2018). Paper-wide results and their limitations: Type 1 diabetes patients showed a moderate but significant shortening of TCRB CDR3 length in all four CD4+ subsets.

Their antigens are not known. The library relied on the immunoSEQ multiplex PCR assay. The High Capacity cDNA Reverse Transcription Kit was used to reverse transcribe all of the isolated RNA, meaning that expressed TCRB transcripts were what got sequenced. The table was pulled from immuneACCESS by TCRdb, which kept in-frame rearrangements only. Such tables lose some clones; where checked, under half of the loss comes from unresolved V genes, and the rest has no known cause. This sample has 130,000 to 150,000 clones in its table, and about 12% of those were observed once. The ten largest account for under 1.5% of the sample. The sample consisted of central memory CD4+ T cells from blood. The receptor set was obtained from a man in his late teens or twenties with type 1 diabetes.

Remarks on this clone: One junction end does not reproduce the germline sequence, and a read error may be involved. The sample holds other DNA sequences that translate to the same CDR3. This chain uses TRBV11-2 with TRBJ2-7, with unresolved D. The CDR3 loop spans 11 amino acids. CDR1 is SGHAT, CDR2 FQNNGV, per germline. The CDR3 loop reads CASSRSYEQYF. CDR3 sequence (DNA): TGTGCCAGCAGCCGCTCCTATGAGCAGTACTTC.

The chain combines TRBV11-2 with TRBJ1-3; 7 bases fit TRBD1. Trimming removed 1 base from V and 0 bases from J; junction bases left unmatched: 3. The CDR3 totals 16 residues. CDR1 SGHAT and CDR2 FQNNGV come from the germline V gene. CDR3 protein: CASSLVNRGSGNTIYF. The CDR3 nucleotides are TGTGCCAGCAGCTTAGTGAACAGGGGCTCTGGAAACACCATATATTTT.

The chain joins TRBV4-1 to TRBJ1-2, with a weak D call TRBD1 (5 bases). CDR1 is MGHRA and CDR2 is YSYEKL in the germline V gene. The V end was cut by 5 bases, the J end by 4 bases, with 17 bases between. The CDR3 has 15 amino acids. CDR3 protein: CASSDAQGRGYGYTF. For the CDR3, the DNA is TGCGCCAGCAGCGACGCCCAGGGTCGGGGCTATGGCTACACCTTC.

This chain links TRBV19 with TRBJ2-5; D is possibly TRBD1 (5 bases). CDR3 length: 13 residues. CDR1 and CDR2 (germline): LNHDA, SQIVND (reference sequence). V was trimmed by 5 bases and J by 1 base, leaving 8 bases between them. The CDR3 is CASSGASQETQYF. CDR3 nucleotide sequence: TGTGCCAGTAGTGGGGCTTCCCAAGAGACCCAGTACTTC. The full variable domain, completed using reference TRBV19 and TRBJ2-5, is DGGITQSPKYLFRKEGQNVTLSCEQNLNHDAMYWYRQDPGQGLRLIYYSQIVNDFQKGDIAEGYSVSREKKESFPLTVTSAQKNPTAFYLCASSGASQETQYFGPGTRLLVL.

The chain couples TRBV5-4 to TRBJ1-2; D remains unclear. Looked up from germline, CDR1 is SGHNT and CDR2 is YYREEE (reference sequence). CDR3 length equals 11 residues. V was pared by 4 bases and J by 0 bases, with 1 base between. CDR3 residues: CASSANYGYTF. DNA for the CDR3: TGTGCCAGCAGCGCTAACTATGGCTACACCTTC.

This clone was counted between two and nine times. V usage is TRBV21-1 and J usage is TRBJ1-2; the table assigns TRBD1, which was not confirmed against the DNA. TRBV21-1 is classified as a pseudogene. The CDR3 sequence is 14 residues long. CDR3 loop: CASSADREVPGYTF. DNA for the CDR3: TGTGCCAGCAGCGCTGACAGGGAGGTTCCTGGCTACACCTTC.

This clone has just a few counts. In the same sample, other DNA sequences code for this CDR3. The chain employs TRBV5-1 and TRBJ2-3, with 8 bases that match TRBD2. The CDR3 consists of 14 residues. V was pared by 0 bases and J by 3 bases, with 0 bases of the junction left unmatched. Looked up from germline, CDR1 is SGHRS and CDR2 is YFSETQ. The CDR3 DNA sequence: TGCGCCAGCAGCTTGGCGGGAGGGACAGATACGCAGTATTTT. Its translation: CASSLAGGTDTQYF. The variable domain in full, completed from reference TRBV5-1 and TRBJ2-3, reads KAGVTQTPRYLIKTRGQQVTLSCSPISGHRSVSWYQQTPGQGLQFLFEYFSETQRNKGNFPGRFSGRQFSNSRSEMNVSTLELGDSALYLCASSLAGGTDTQYFGPGTRLTVL.

This clone was counted a few times. The CDR3 nucleotides are TGTGCCATCAGTGCAGGGACAGGGATACACGAGCAGTACTTC. Its protein product is CAISAGTGIHEQYF. The chain employs TRBV10-3 and TRBJ2-7, with TRBD1 matching over 9 bases. With 4 bases clipped from V and 5 bases from J, the junction kept 6 bases outside the gene matches. Germline CDR1 is ENHRY and CDR2 is SYGVKD. The CDR3 contains 14 residues.

The V gene is TRBV25-1, the J gene TRBJ1-2; D call uncertain. V gave up 1 base and J gave up 3 bases, with 12 bases separating them. Germline CDR1 MGHDK, CDR2 SYGVNS. This CDR3 spans 15 amino acids. The DNA for the CDR3 is TGTGCCAGCAGTGAATCCGGGGTTATTGACTATGGCTACACCTTC. It codes for CASSESGVIDYGYTF.

The genes are TRBV27 and TRBJ2-1, with 9 bases identical to TRBD1. CDR3 length: 13 residues. From germline, CDR1 is MNHEY and CDR2 SMNVEV (reference sequence). Trimming cost V 6 bases and J 8 bases; bases outside gene matches: 5. The CDR3 protein is CASRPGQGDEQFF. The CDR3 DNA is TGTGCCAGCAGACCGGGACAGGGAGATGAGCAGTTCTTC.

This clone was detected only a few times. The J gene is TRBJ1-5, the V gene TRBV30; 7 bases match TRBD1. After removal of 4 bases from V and 2 bases from J, the junction contained 11 bases not matched to a gene. Germline values: CDR1 GTSNPN, CDR2 SVGIG (reference sequence). The CDR3 contains 16 residues. The CDR3 nucleotides read TGTGCCTGGAAGGGACAGTACGGATCGGGCAATCAGCCCCAGCATTTT. Its translation: CAWKGQYGSGNQPQHF.

The chain links TRBV2 to TRBJ2-3, with unresolved D. Between the trimmed V and J ends, which lost 6 bases and 2 bases, there was a span of 6 bases. The germline CDR1 and CDR2 sequences are SNHLY and FYNNEI. The CDR3 consists of 12 residues. CDR3 bases: TGTGCCAGCAGGGAAAACACAGATACGCAGTATTTT. Translation gives CASRENTDTQYF.

This clone turned up a few times. V usage is TRBV9 and J usage is TRBJ2-3; perhaps TRBD1 as D (6 bases). Trimming pared 3 bases from V and 6 bases from J, leaving 14 bases between. The germline V gene has CDR1 SGDLS and CDR2 YYNGEE. This CDR3 has 14 residues. Here the CDR3 DNA reads TGTGCCAGCAGCGCGGCAGGGGTTTGGGATACGCAGTATTTT. It yields the protein CASSAAGVWDTQYF.

This chain connects TRBV4-1 to TRBJ2-3, with 7 nucleotides matching TRBD1. CDR3 length: 19 amino acids. V lost 0 bases, J lost 5 bases, and 17 bases stayed unmatched. From germline, CDR1 is MGHRA and CDR2 YSYEKL. DNA of the CDR3: TGCGCCAGCAGCCAAGATGGGGCTCTGACAGGGCGTTTTGGAGATACGCAGTATTTT. It codes for CASSQDGALTGRFGDTQYF.

The table lists this clone with a few counts. The rearrangement joins TRBV19 to TRBJ2-1; D gene unclear. V lost 3 bases and J 9 bases, leaving 12 bases between the germline ends. The CDR3 length is 13 residues. In germline, CDR1 is LNHDA, CDR2 SQIVND (reference sequence). The CDR3 region has the DNA TGTGCCAGTAGTATGTGGGAATCTCGTGAGCAGTTCTTC. As protein: CASSMWESREQFF.

The V call is TRBV9, the J call TRBJ2-7; TRBD1 is a possible D gene (5 bases). CDR1 SGDLS and CDR2 YYNGEE come from the germline V gene. The V end was cut by 0 bases, the J end by 2 bases, with 9 bases between. The CDR3 is 14 residues long. CDR3 coding DNA: TGTGCCAGCAGCGTAGATCAGGGCCCCTACGAGCAGTACTTC. It translates to CASSVDQGPYEQYF. The entire variable domain, with the rest obtained from reference TRBV9 and TRBJ2-7, is as follows: DSGVTQTPKHLITATGQRVTLRCSPRSGDLSVYWYQQSLDQGLQFLIQYYNGEERAKGNILERFSAQQFPDLHSELNLSSLELGDSALYFCASSVDQGPYEQYFGPGTRLTVT.

This clone has only a few counts. The chain uses TRBV28 and TRBJ2-7; D assignment may be TRBD1 or TRBD2 (5 bases each). Per germline, CDR1 MDHEN and CDR2 SYDVKM. The CDR3 is made up of 14 amino acids. Between the trimmed V and J ends, which lost 5 bases and 6 bases, there was a span of 17 bases. CDR3 sequence reads: CASSLGAPRPEQYF. CDR3 coding DNA: TGTGCCAGCAGTCTCGGGGCCCCTCGGCCCGAGCAGTACTTC.